A selection of T cell receptor beta chains follows, all from one sample in a study of regulatory T cells in long-lasting Graves disease. MiXCR, applied by TCRdb to the multiplex PCR reads, yields one record per CDR3 protein. Of about 530,000 distinct CDR3 sequences listed, 15% to 20% are singletons. The sample was also linked to a second study, of T cells in Graves' hyperthyroidism and ophthalmopathy.

Sequences were derived from peripheral blood mononuclear cells (PBMCs), sampled at new diagnosis, from a patient treated with antithyroid drugs. The source is a woman in her forties or fifties with Graves disease. Both conserved end residues are part of each CDR3. The D gene is left open where the match is weak. Some rows mark clone size as missing; the rest say once, few, many or name a class of expanded clone.

>TRBV18|TRBD1|few|TRBJ1-1
TGTGCCAGCTCACCTCCCGGGACAGGGGACACTGAAGCTTTCTTT
CASSPPGTGDTEAFF
>TRBV7-9|TRBD2|-|TRBJ2-2
TGTGCCAGCAGCTTAGACCCATTCCTTAGCGGGGCTAACACCGGGGAGCTGTTTTTT
CASSLDPFLSGANTGELFF
>TRBV7-2|-|few|TRBJ2-6
TGTGCCAGCAGCTTAGCCTCGTCTGGGGCCAACGTCCTGACTTTC
CASSLASSGANVLTF
>TRBV16|-|-|TRBJ2-3
TGTGCCAGCAGCCAATCCGACCCGTATACGCAGTATTTT
CASSQSDPYTQYF
>TRBV12-3/TRBV12-4|-|many|TRBJ1-5
TGTGCCAGCAGTTTCGGCGGTAGCAATCAGCCCCAGCATTTT
CASSFGGSNQPQHF
>TRBV3-1|TRBD2|many|TRBJ2-1
TGTGCCAGCAGCCAAGATCCTTTAATGACTAGCAGGGATGAGCAGTTCTTC
CASSQDPLMTSRDEQFF
>TRBV20-1|-|few|TRBJ2-7
TGCAGTGCTACCGACAGCTCCTACGAGCAGTACTTC
CSATDSSYEQYF
>TRBV29-1|TRBD1|many|TRBJ1-2
TGCAGCGTTGAAGCGACAGGGCCTAACTATGGCTACACCTTC
CSVEATGPNYGYTF
>TRBV19|-|once|TRBJ1-1
TGTGCCAGTAGTGTTAAGGGGGACACTGAAGCTTTCTTT
CASSVKGDTEAFF
>TRBV12-3/TRBV12-4|-|many|TRBJ1-3
TGTGCCAGCAGTTTAGCGGGCCGCCCGAGCTCTGGAAACACCATATATTTT
CASSLAGRPSSGNTIYF
>TRBV5-6|TRBD2|once|TRBJ2-7
TGTGCCAGCAGCCCGGGAGGTGCGGACGAGCAGTACTTC
CASSPGGADEQYF
>TRBV18|-|many|TRBJ2-1
TGTGCCAGCTCACCCTGGACGGAGCGAGGGCAGTTCTTC
CASSPWTERGQFF
>TRBV11-2|-|many|TRBJ1-1
TGTGCCAGCAGCTTAGTAGCGGTGAGGAACACTGAAGCTTTCTTT
CASSLVAVRNTEAFF
>TRBV2|TRBD2|-|TRBJ2-3
TGTGCCAGCAGCCAAGACGTCACGGGGGGGGGGCCGTTCTTTGGAGATACGCAGTATTTT
CASSQDVTGGGPFFGDTQYF
>TRBV7-9|-|-|TRBJ1-1
TGTGCCAGCAGCCCCCCGGGGGTGGGTACTGAAGCTTTCTTT
CASSPPGVGTEAFF
>TRBV10-1|TRBD1|few|TRBJ1-1
TGCGCCAGCAGTGATCCCGGACAGGGGAGGGCTGAAGCTTTCTTT
CASSDPGQGRAEAFF
>TRBV5-8|-|-|TRBJ1-6
TGTGCCAGCAGGTCCCGGGGTGGGGATTCACCCCTCCACTTT
CASRSRGGDSPLHF
>TRBV15|-|many|TRBJ2-1
TGTGCCACCAGCAGAGCTCCAGGGACCAATGAGCAGTTCTTC
CATSRAPGTNEQFF
>TRBV5-1|TRBD2|few|TRBJ2-5
TGTGCCAGCAGCCGACCCGGGGGGGGAGAGACCCAGTACTTC
CASSRPGGGETQYF
>TRBV28|-|many|TRBJ1-1
TGTGCCAGCAGCTTGGGGCTCGAAGCTTTCTTT
CASSLGLEAFF
>TRBV7-2|-|few|TRBJ2-7
TGTGCCAGCAGCGGGGACACATCCTACGAGCAGTACTTC
CASSGDTSYEQYF
>TRBV12-3/TRBV12-4|-|many|TRBJ2-5
TGTGCCAGCAGGACCCCGTACCAAGAGACCCAGTACTTC
CASRTPYQETQYF
>TRBV19|TRBD1|-|TRBJ2-7
TGTGCCAGTAGTATTGAGGGGGCGGTCTACGAGCAGTACTTC
CASSIEGAVYEQYF
>TRBV20-1|-|few|TRBJ2-7
TGCAGTGCTACACAGGGCCCGCGCTCCTACGAGCAGTACTTC
CSATQGPRSYEQYF
>TRBV28|-|many|TRBJ1-1
TGTGCCAGCAGTTTAATCCTCTCGATAAGGGGAAGTACTGAAGCTTTCTTT
CASSLILSIRGSTEAFF
>TRBV18|-|many|TRBJ1-1
TGTGCCAGCTCACTGCGACAGACTGAAGCTTTCTTT
CASSLRQTEAFF
>TRBV4-1|-|-|TRBJ2-3
TGCGCCAGCAGCCAAGAGAGGGGGTGGAATACGCAGTATTTT
CASSQERGWNTQYF
>TRBV2|-|many|TRBJ1-2
TGTGCCAGCACCGGAGGGACAAACTATGGCTACACCTTC
CASTGGTNYGYTF